This T cell receptor beta chain was documented in a study of CD8+ T cells in alopecia areata. As for the study in general: Treated patients swallowed 5 to 10 mg of oral tofacitinib twice daily.

This clone has just one count. The sequencing template was cDNA reverse transcribed from extracted RNA. The assay was immunoSEQ multiplex PCR, and TCRdb's table has in-frame clones only and misses some. Of about 120,000 clones listed, 35% to 40% were seen once; the top ten hold approximately 3%. In germline, CDR1 is SGHNT, CDR2 YENEEA. The CDR3 loop spans 14 amino acids. The germline V and J ends were trimmed by 1 base and 1 base, with 7 bases remaining between them. Peripheral blood, together with lesional scalp punch biopsies, was collected from alopecia areata patients. It was from PBMCs that CD4+ and CD8+ T cells were sorted.

This clonotype was obtained from a human donor with alopecia areata. The specimen was CD4+ T cells sorted from blood. This chain links TRBV11-3 with TRBJ1-1; D not resolved. CDR3 protein: CASSLAGWNTEAFF. The CDR3 DNA sequence: TGTGCCAGCAGCTTAGCGGGGTGGAACACTGAAGCTTTCTTT.